This TCR beta chain derives from a study of cytomegalovirus exposure and HLA in healthy donors. Study-wide points: Reportedly, TCR beta sequences accurately predicted HLA-A and HLA-B alleles in most subjects.

Use of 60 Vbeta and 13 Jbeta primers characterized the PCR. Libraries were prepared by immunoSEQ multiplex PCR; TCRdb keeps only in-frame clonotypes and omits some of them. The sample has about 150,000 clones, about 85% seen once. CDR3 length equals 16 residues. V lost 6 bases and J lost 0; bases outside the gene matches: 9. Germline CDR1 SGHKS, CDR2 YYEKEE (reference sequence). On this clone itself: Its target is unknown.

V is TRBV5-5 and J is TRBJ2-1; TRBD2 agrees at 7 bases. This clonotype was obtained from a man younger than 45 in good health and CMV-seropositive. Sequenced input: PBMCs. CDR3 in DNA: TGTGCCAGCACCGAACACGGGAGGCTCTCCTACAATGAGCAGTTCTTC. Translating it yields CASTEHGRLSYNEQFF.